This entry is about one T cell receptor beta chain. This record comes from a study of blood T cell repertoires in COVID-19. Germline CDR1 reads ENHRY; CDR2 reads SYGVKD. This CDR3 region has 15 residues. Trimming cost V 6 bases and J 4 bases; bases outside gene matches: 7. Only in-frame clones appear in the TCRdb table, and some are missing; sequencing was by immunoSEQ multiplex PCR. Counted here are roughly 100,000 clones, roughly 76% occurring once; the ten biggest clones make up roughly a tenth. J is TRBJ1-3 and V is TRBV10-3; 9 nucleotides match TRBD1. This TCR was recovered from a woman aged 70 to 79 with acute or convalescent COVID-19. The specimen sequenced was peripheral blood. CDR3 protein: CAIRDGTGTGNTIYF. In DNA form, the CDR3 reads TGTGCCATCAGGGACGGGACAGGGACGGGAAACACCATATATTTT.